Listed here are 28 T cell receptor beta chains from one sample, sequenced in a study of CD8 T cells in ankylosing spondylitis. Findings and caveats of the study: A motif of eight or nine highly homologous TCR beta variants was seen as apparently characteristic of ankylosing spondylitis blood.

TCRdb analysed the 5' RACE reads with MiXCR anew, one entry per CDR3 protein. The sample includes fewer than 400,000 distinct CDR3 sequences, around 22% of them seen just once. These TCRs are of unknown antigen specificity. The sequencing input was blood, either unsorted or a sorted T cell fraction (not recorded which). The receptor set was obtained from a male donor with ankylosing spondylitis.

The chain employs TRBV3-1 and TRBJ2-3; D is unresolved. Germline CDR1 reads LGHDT; CDR2 reads YNNKEL (reference sequence). The CDR3 totals 12 residues. Trimming took 2 bases from V and 5 from J, leaving 5 bases between them. Here the CDR3 reads CASSQFRDTQYF. The CDR3 nucleotides are TGTGCCAGCAGCCAATTCAGAGATACGCAGTATTTT.

This clonotype was counted a few times. This sequence joins TRBV20-1 and TRBJ2-5; D is tentatively TRBD1 or TRBD2 (5 bases each). Looked up from germline, CDR1 is DFQATT and CDR2 is SNEGSKA (reference sequence). V lost 0 bases and J lost 2, with 10 bases in between. The CDR3 contains 14 residues. CDR3 sequence reads: CSARDGGPQETQYF. The CDR3 DNA follows: TGCAGTGCTAGAGATGGGGGTCCGCAAGAGACCCAGTACTTC.

Written as DNA, the CDR3 is TGTGCCAGCAGCCCCCGGGACAAGGCCCATCAATACTATGGCTACACCTTC. Its translation: CASSPRDKAHQYYGYTF. The chain combines TRBV9 with TRBJ1-2, with a tentative D call TRBD1 (6 bases). CDR1 and CDR2 (germline): SGDLS, YYNGEE. The length of the CDR3 is 17 residues. V was pared by 4 bases and J by 3 bases, with 22 bases between.

This clonotype appeared a few times. V gene TRBV5-1 combines with J gene TRBJ2-7; either TRBD1 or TRBD2 may supply D (5 bases each). The CDR3 loop spans 14 amino acids. The V end lost 3 bases, the J end lost 3 bases, and 13 bases lay between the germline ends. Germline lookup yields CDR1 SGHRS and CDR2 YFSETQ. CDR3 sequence: CASSSTGAGYEQYF. CDR3 nucleotide sequence: TGCGCCAGCAGCTCAACCGGGGCTGGCTACGAGCAGTACTTC. The full variable domain, with the rest looked up from reference TRBV5-1 and TRBJ2-7, is KAGVTQTPRYLIKTRGQQVTLSCSPISGHRSVSWYQQTPGQGLQFLFEYFSETQRNKGNFPGRFSGRQFSNSRSEMNVSTLELGDSALYLCASSSTGAGYEQYFGPGTRLTVT.

This clonotype turned up a few times. The chain is built from TRBV29-1 and TRBJ2-5, with D possibly matching TRBD2 (5 bases). The V gene's germline CDR1 is SQVTM and CDR2 ANQGSEA. The CDR3 runs to 13 residues. V lost 8 bases, J lost 5 bases, and 18 bases lay in between. CDR3 residues: CSLKGAVGETQYF. The CDR3, as DNA: TGCAGCCTCAAGGGAGCGGTCGGGGAGACCCAGTACTTC.

The chain has TRBV6-1 and TRBJ1-6; D is unclear. V lost 11 bases, J lost 5 bases, and 16 bases lay in between. The CDR3 runs to 14 residues. The germline CDR1 and CDR2 sequences are MNHNS and SASEGT. The CDR3 protein is CAARGGAHNSPLHF. DNA for the CDR3: TGTGCCGCCCGGGGAGGCGCCCATAATTCACCCCTCCACTTT.

This clonotype was counted a few times. This chain connects TRBV5-5 to TRBJ1-5; D gene unclear. The CDR3 totals 16 residues. Looked up from germline, CDR1 is SGHKS and CDR2 is YYEKEE (reference sequence). Trimming pared 2 bases from V and 2 bases from J, leaving 14 bases between. CDR3 sequence: CASSFNTRNGNQPQHF. CDR3 DNA: TGTGCCAGCAGCTTTAATACGAGAAACGGCAATCAGCCCCAGCATTTT.

The rearrangement joins TRBV6-1 to TRBJ2-3; TRBD2 matches 8 bases. J lost 6 bases, V lost 5 bases, and 19 bases had no gene match. Germline V gives CDR1 MNHNS, CDR2 SASEGT. CDR3 length equals 18 residues. Written as DNA, the CDR3 is TGTGCCAGCAGTCCCGGGCGGAGAACCGGGACTAGTGCCGATACGCAGTATTTT. It is translated as CASSPGRRTGTSADTQYF.

This clonotype turned up a few times. The chain joins TRBV28 to TRBJ2-7, with no clear D. The germline V gene has CDR1 MDHEN and CDR2 SYDVKM. V was pared by 5 bases and J by 3 bases, with 11 bases between. The CDR3 totals 13 residues. The CDR3 DNA reads TGTGCCAGCAGTGTAACAGATGTCTACGAGCAGTACTTC. Translation gives CASSVTDVYEQYF.

This clonotype was seen a handful of times. The genes are TRBV4-1 and TRBJ2-1; TRBD2 agrees at 15 bases. With V trimmed by 6 bases and J by 3 bases, 6 bases remained unmatched. The CDR3 loop spans 17 amino acids. Germline-derived CDR1 and CDR2 are MGHRA and YSYEKL. Written as DNA, the CDR3 is TGCGCCAGCAGTCGGACTAGCGGGAGGGCCGTCTACAATGAGCAGTTCTTC. Its translation is CASSRTSGRAVYNEQFF.

The rearrangement uses TRBV20-1 and TRBJ2-6; 7 positions match TRBD1. The CDR3 contains 15 residues. V trimming: 6 bases; J trimming: 1 base; junction bases outside the gene matches: 6. Germline V lookup: CDR1 DFQATT, CDR2 SNEGSKA (reference sequence). CDR3 DNA sequence: TGCAGTGCGGGGACAGCCTATTCTGGGGCCAACGTCCTGACTTTC. This encodes CSAGTAYSGANVLTF.

For this clonotype: This sequence may be a read error, since a much larger clone differs from it by one base. The chain links TRBV3-1 to TRBJ1-5; TRBD1 matches 7 bases. The CDR3 spans 13 residues. Germline CDR1 and CDR2: LGHDT and YNNKEL (reference sequence). Trimming cost V 4 bases and J 4 bases; bases outside gene matches: 1. The CDR3 region is CASSRDRNQPQHF. Written as DNA, the CDR3 is TGTGCCAGCAGCCGGGACAGAAATCAGCCCCAGCATTTT.

The chain couples TRBV6-1 to TRBJ2-1; no clear D gene. V lost 6 bases and J lost 0, with 15 bases in between. CDR3 size: 16 residues. CDR1 MNHNS and CDR2 SASEGT come from the germline V gene. In DNA, the CDR3 is TGTGCCAGCAGCCGGATGACTGCAAGCTCCTACAATGAGCAGTTCTTC. The encoded protein is CASSRMTASSYNEQFF.

This clonotype was seen only a few times. The chain couples TRBV29-1 to TRBJ1-2; D is perhaps TRBD1 (5 bases). V lost 4 bases and J lost 0, with 12 bases in between. Germline CDR1 and CDR2: SQVTM and ANQGSEA. The CDR3 extends over 14 amino acids. CDR3 in DNA: TGCAGCGTTGGCGGGACGGCTGCTAACTATGGCTACACCTTC. It encodes CSVGGTAANYGYTF. The whole variable domain, remainder taken from reference TRBV29-1 and TRBJ1-2, is SAVISQKPSRDICQRGTSLTIQCQVDSQVTMMFWYRQQPGQSLTLIATANQGSEATYESGFVIDKFPISRPNLTFSTLTVSNMSPEDSSIYLCSVGGTAANYGYTFGSGTRLTVV.

This clonotype has a handful of counts. The gene calls are TRBV2 and TRBJ2-7, with unresolved D. Per germline, CDR1 SNHLY and CDR2 FYNNEI. The CDR3 has 11 amino acids. Trimming left V 7 bases short and J 5 bases short, with 9 bases between. The CDR3 sequence is CASNELDEQYF. The CDR3 DNA reads as TGTGCCAGCAACGAATTGGACGAGCAGTACTTC.

The gene calls are TRBV7-6 and TRBJ2-3; D is unresolved. Trimming left V 5 bases short and J 1 base short, with 19 bases between. CDR3 length: 17 amino acids. Germline CDR1 SGHVS, CDR2 FNYEAQ. This chain's CDR3 is CASSAPGVSLGTDTQYF. The CDR3 DNA sequence: TGTGCCAGCAGCGCCCCGGGCGTCAGCCTGGGCACAGATACGCAGTATTTT.

The chain joins TRBV5-6 to TRBJ2-5; D might be TRBD2 (6 bases). The CDR3 consists of 14 residues. Trimming shortened V by 0 bases and J by 5 bases, and 11 bases separated the two germline ends. Germline loops: CDR1 SGHDT, CDR2 YYEEEE. The CDR3 bases are TGTGCCAGCAGCTTGGTAGGGGAGGAGGAGACCCAGTACTTC. The encoded protein is CASSLVGEEETQYF.

In its sample, this clonotype was seen a few times. This sequence joins TRBV4-2 and TRBJ2-1, with D possibly being TRBD2 (5 bases). V was cut by 0 bases and J by 8 bases, with 17 bases left in between. The CDR3 runs 16 residues. From germline, CDR1 is LGHNA and CDR2 YNFKEQ. In DNA form, the CDR3 reads TGTGCCAGCAGCCAAGATGTGGGAGAAGAGGAGGATGAGCAGTTCTTC. Amino acids: CASSQDVGEEEDEQFF.

In this sample, this clonotype turned up once. The chain joins TRBV20-1 to TRBJ2-1; TRBD1 aligns across 7 bases. The CDR3 covers 14 residues. The germline V gene has CDR1 DFQATT and CDR2 SNEGSKA (reference sequence). V dropped 6 bases and J dropped 5; count of bases not matched to a gene: 10. CDR3 sequence: CSATTGRNDNEQFF. Written as DNA, the CDR3 is TGCAGTGCCACGACAGGGAGAAATGACAATGAGCAGTTCTTC.

This chain joins TRBV7-2 and TRBJ2-3; D is possibly TRBD2 (7 bases). Trimming stripped 5 bases from V and 2 bases from J, with 14 bases between. The CDR3 totals 15 residues. The germline CDR1 and CDR2 sequences are SGHTA and FQGNSA. The CDR3 DNA is TGTGCCAGCAGCCCCCAGGGGAGGGCCACAGATACGCAGTATTTT. It encodes CASSPQGRATDTQYF.

This clonotype was detected only a few times. The CDR3 is CASSLAWDRGSSAIYF. Here the CDR3 DNA reads TGTGCCAGCAGCTTAGCCTGGGACAGGGGTTCGTCCGCCATATATTTT. The chain uses TRBV7-2 and TRBJ1-3, with 10 bases identical to TRBD1. Unmatched junction bases numbered 10, after V lost 0 bases and J lost 11 bases. CDR3 length equals 16 residues. Germline-derived CDR1 and CDR2 are SGHTA and FQGNSA.

This chain joins TRBV7-6 and TRBJ2-3; D might be TRBD2 (6 bases). The V end lost 5 bases, the J end lost 1 base, and 16 bases lay between the germline ends. In germline, CDR1 is SGHVS, CDR2 FNYEAQ. The CDR3 is made up of 16 amino acids. The CDR3 here is CASSPRVAVGTDTQYF. As DNA, the CDR3 is TGTGCCAGCAGCCCTCGGGTAGCGGTAGGCACAGATACGCAGTATTTT. Looking up the rest from reference TRBV7-6 and TRBJ2-3 gives the full variable domain: GAGVSQSPRYKVTKRGQDVALRCDPISGHVSLYWYRQALGQGPEFLTYFNYEAQQDKSGLPNDRFSAERPEGSISTLTIQRTEQRDSAMYRCASSPRVAVGTDTQYFGPGTRLTVL.

This clonotype was seen a handful of times. The rearrangement links TRBV9 to TRBJ2-1; 14 nucleotides match TRBD2. Germline lookup yields CDR1 SGDLS and CDR2 YYNGEE. V shed 4 bases and J 9 bases; nucleotides not matched to a gene: 9. The length of the CDR3 is 16 residues. In DNA, the CDR3 is TGTGCCAGCAGCCCAGAGGGGGGACTAGCGGGAGTTGAGCAGTTCTTC. It specifies CASSPEGGLAGVEQFF.

The chain employs TRBV18 and TRBJ2-2, with a possible D match to TRBD2 (5 bases). V was pared by 1 base and J by 6 bases, with 12 bases between. Per germline, CDR1 KGHSH and CDR2 LQKENI. The CDR3 has 15 amino acids. The CDR3 spells CASSPQGLGAGELFF. Written as DNA, the CDR3 is TGTGCCAGCTCACCACAGGGCCTCGGGGCCGGGGAGCTGTTTTTT. Looking up the rest from reference TRBV18 and TRBJ2-2 gives the full variable domain: NAGVMQNPRHLVRRRGQEARLRCSPMKGHSHVYWYRQLPEEGLKFMVYLQKENIIDESGMPKERFSAEFPKEGPSILRIQQVVRGDSAAYFCASSPQGLGAGELFFGEGSRLTVL.

This clonotype showed up just a few times. The chain links TRBV7-2 to TRBJ2-1; D is uncertain. Deletions cut 1 base from V and 7 bases from J, with 8 bases between. This CDR3 has 13 residues. Germline V CDR1 and CDR2: SGHTA, FQGNSA. The CDR3 reads CASSLGRENEQFF. The CDR3 bases are TGTGCCAGCAGCTTAGGACGAGAAAATGAGCAGTTCTTC.

The rearrangement joins TRBV7-2 to TRBJ1-4; D uncertain. The V gene lost 5 bases and the J gene lost 5 bases, with 18 bases spanning the gap. CDR1 is SGHTA and CDR2 is FQGNSA in the germline V gene. There are 16 residues in the CDR3. The CDR3 loop is CASSRQASGANEKLFF. CDR3 bases: TGTGCCAGCAGCCGTCAGGCATCTGGAGCAAATGAAAAACTGTTTTTT. The variable domain in full, with the rest retrieved from reference TRBV7-2 and TRBJ1-4, is GAGVSQSPSNKVTEKGKDVELRCDPISGHTALYWYRQSLGQGLEFLIYFQGNSAPDKSGLPSDRFSAERTGGSVSTLTIQRTQQEDSAVYLCASSRQASGANEKLFFGSGTQLSVL.

V gene TRBV7-9 combines with J gene TRBJ2-1, with TRBD1 matching 7 bases. V shed 3 bases, J shed 7 bases, and the junction held 6 bases outside the gene matches. This CDR3 spans 14 amino acids. CDR1 and CDR2 from the germline V gene are SEHNR and FQNEAQ (reference sequence). The CDR3 nucleotides are TGTGCCAGCAGCTTGAGACAGGGTCCAAATGAGCAGTTCTTC. Its protein is CASSLRQGPNEQFF.

The CDR3 spells CASRPGTSAYEQYF. The CDR3 bases are TGCGCCAGCAGACCCGGGACATCCGCCTACGAGCAGTACTTC. This sequence joins TRBV10-2 and TRBJ2-7, with D perhaps TRBD1 (6 bases). The ends were cut back, 6 bases at V and 2 bases at J, with 14 bases in the middle. Germline loops: CDR1 WSHSY, CDR2 SAAADI. CDR3 length: 14 amino acids.